This T cell receptor (beta chain) was sequenced for a study of T cells in Graves' hyperthyroidism and ophthalmopathy. Clinical symptoms, serum thyroxine, TRAb, thyroid ultrasound and orbital computed tomography established diagnosis. PBMCs were derived from 10 ml fresh peripheral blood. V lost 2 bases and J 6 bases, leaving 10 bases between the germline ends. This CDR3 is 13 amino acids long. Germline V gene lookup returns CDR1 ENHRY and CDR2 SYGVKD. In its sample, this clonotype was seen a few times. RNA transcripts yielded amplified TCR beta CDR3 regions. Carried out on the TCR CDR3, a first-round RT-PCR used the HTBI primer set. TCRdb reprocessed the multiplex PCR reads with MiXCR, giving one entry per CDR3 protein. The table records a few hundred thousand distinct CDR3 sequences, approximately 15% of them present only once.

The TCR originated in a woman in her 40s with Graves' ophthalmopathy. The material sequenced was blood. This chain uses TRBV10-3 with TRBJ1-1; weak D call: TRBD1 (6 bases). As DNA, the CDR3 is TGTGCCATCAGTGAGGGGGGGGCCCCTGAAGCTTTCTTT. This codes for CAISEGGAPEAFF.